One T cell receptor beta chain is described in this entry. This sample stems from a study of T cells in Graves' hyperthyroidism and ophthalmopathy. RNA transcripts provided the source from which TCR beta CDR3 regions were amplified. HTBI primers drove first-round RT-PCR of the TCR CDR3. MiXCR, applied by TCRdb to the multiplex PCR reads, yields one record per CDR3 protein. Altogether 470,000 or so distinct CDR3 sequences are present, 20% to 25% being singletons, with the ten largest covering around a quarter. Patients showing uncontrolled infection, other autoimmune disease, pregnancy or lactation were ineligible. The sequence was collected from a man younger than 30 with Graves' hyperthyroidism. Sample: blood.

The chain's CDR3 is CASSSGVINQPQHF. The CDR3 nucleotides read TGTGCCAGCAGTTCAGGGGTTATCAATCAGCCCCAGCATTTT. This rearrangement joins TRBV5-5 to TRBJ1-5; D possibly corresponds to TRBD1 (6 bases). The CDR3 contains 14 residues. CDR1 and CDR2 (germline): SGHKS, YYEKEE (reference sequence). Between the trimmed V and J ends, which lost 5 bases and 3 bases, there was a span of 12 bases.